There are many counts of the clone carrying this T cell receptor (beta chain). In TCRdb, the PCR reads were re-called with MiXCR into one record per CDR3 protein. Of almost 85,000 distinct CDR3 sequences listed, around 50% are singletons. The sample belongs to a study of CDR3 diversity in severe acne. Germline V gene lookup returns CDR1 LNHDA and CDR2 SQIVND (reference sequence). The V end lost 5 bases, the J end lost 2 bases, and 13 bases lay between the germline ends. The CDR3 extends over 15 amino acids. The clonotype originates from a male donor in good health, without acne. J is TRBJ1-5 and V is TRBV19; no clear D. The sequenced material came from blood. This CDR3 is CASSFTTYGNQPQHF. The CDR3 nucleotides read TGTGCCAGTAGTTTCACGACCTATGGCAATCAGCCCCAGCATTTT.